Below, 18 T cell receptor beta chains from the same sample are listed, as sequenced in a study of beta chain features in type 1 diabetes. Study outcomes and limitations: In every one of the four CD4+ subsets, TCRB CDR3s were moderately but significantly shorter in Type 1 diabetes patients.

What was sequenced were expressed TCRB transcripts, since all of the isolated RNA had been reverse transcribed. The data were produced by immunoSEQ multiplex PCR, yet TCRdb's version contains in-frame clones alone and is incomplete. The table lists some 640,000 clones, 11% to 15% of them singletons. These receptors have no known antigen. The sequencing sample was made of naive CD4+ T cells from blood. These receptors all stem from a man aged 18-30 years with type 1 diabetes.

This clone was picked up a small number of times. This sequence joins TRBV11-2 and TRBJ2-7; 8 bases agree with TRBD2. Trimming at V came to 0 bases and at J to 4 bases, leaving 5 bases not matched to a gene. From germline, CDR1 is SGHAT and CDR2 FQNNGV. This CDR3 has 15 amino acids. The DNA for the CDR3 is TGTGCCAGCAGCTTAGAAGGAGCGGGAGCGTACGAGCAGTACTTC. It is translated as CASSLEGAGAYEQYF.

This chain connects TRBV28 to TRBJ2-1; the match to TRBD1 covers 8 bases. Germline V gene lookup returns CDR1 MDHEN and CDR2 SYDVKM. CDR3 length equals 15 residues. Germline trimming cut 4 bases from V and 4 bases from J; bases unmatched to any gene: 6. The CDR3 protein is CASSSQTGVYNEQFF. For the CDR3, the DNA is TGTGCCAGCAGTTCCCAGACAGGGGTATACAATGAGCAGTTCTTC.

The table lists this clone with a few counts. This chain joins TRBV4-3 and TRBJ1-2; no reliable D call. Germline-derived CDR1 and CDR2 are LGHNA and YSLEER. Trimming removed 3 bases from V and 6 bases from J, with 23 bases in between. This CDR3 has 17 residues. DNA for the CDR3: TGCGCCAGCAGCCATCTTGCCGCGGGGTTCGTAGGAGATGGCTACACCTTC. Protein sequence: CASSHLAAGFVGDGYTF.

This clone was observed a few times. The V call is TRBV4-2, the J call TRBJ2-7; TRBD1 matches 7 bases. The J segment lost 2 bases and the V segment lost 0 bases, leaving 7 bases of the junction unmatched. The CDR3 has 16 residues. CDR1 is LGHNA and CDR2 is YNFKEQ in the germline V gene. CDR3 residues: CASSQDIGTVAYEQYF. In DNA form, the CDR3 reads TGTGCCAGCAGCCAAGATATAGGGACAGTAGCCTACGAGCAGTACTTC.

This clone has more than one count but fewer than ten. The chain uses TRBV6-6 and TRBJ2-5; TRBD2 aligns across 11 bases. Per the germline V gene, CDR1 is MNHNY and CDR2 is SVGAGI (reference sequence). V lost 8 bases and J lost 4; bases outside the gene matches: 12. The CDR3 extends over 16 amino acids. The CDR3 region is CASVTLAGGVGETQYF. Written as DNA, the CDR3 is TGTGCCAGCGTGACCCTAGCGGGGGGAGTGGGAGAGACCCAGTACTTC.

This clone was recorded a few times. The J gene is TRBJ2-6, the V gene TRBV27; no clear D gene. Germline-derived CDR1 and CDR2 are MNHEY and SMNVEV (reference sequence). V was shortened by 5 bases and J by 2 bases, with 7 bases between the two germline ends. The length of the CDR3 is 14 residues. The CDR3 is CASSIIPGANVLTF. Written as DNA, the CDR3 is TGTGCCAGCAGTATTATTCCTGGGGCCAACGTCCTGACTTTC.

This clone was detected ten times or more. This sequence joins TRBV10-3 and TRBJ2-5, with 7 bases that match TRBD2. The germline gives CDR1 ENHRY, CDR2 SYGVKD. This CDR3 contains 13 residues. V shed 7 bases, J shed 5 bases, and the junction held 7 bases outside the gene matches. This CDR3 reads CAINAGVQETQYF. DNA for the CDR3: TGTGCCATCAATGCGGGAGTCCAGGAGACCCAGTACTTC.

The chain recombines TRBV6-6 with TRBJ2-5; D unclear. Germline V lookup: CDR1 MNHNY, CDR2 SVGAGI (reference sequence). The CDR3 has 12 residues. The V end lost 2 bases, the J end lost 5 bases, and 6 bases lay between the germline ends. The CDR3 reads CASSYNWETQYF. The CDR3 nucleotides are TGTGCCAGCAGTTACAACTGGGAGACCCAGTACTTC.

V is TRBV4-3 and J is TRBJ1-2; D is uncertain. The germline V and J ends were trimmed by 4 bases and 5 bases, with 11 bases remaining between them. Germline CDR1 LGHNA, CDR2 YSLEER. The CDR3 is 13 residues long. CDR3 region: CASSRRGGYGYTF. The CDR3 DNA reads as TGCGCCAGCAGCCGACGGGGAGGATATGGCTACACCTTC.

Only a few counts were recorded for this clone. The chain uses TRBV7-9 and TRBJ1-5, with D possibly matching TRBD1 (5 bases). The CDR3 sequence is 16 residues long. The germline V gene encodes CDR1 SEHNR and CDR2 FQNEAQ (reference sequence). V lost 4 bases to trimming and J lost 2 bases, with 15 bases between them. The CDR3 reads CASSSVGGYGNQPQHF. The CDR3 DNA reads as TGTGCCAGCAGCTCAGTGGGGGGATACGGCAATCAGCCCCAGCATTTT.

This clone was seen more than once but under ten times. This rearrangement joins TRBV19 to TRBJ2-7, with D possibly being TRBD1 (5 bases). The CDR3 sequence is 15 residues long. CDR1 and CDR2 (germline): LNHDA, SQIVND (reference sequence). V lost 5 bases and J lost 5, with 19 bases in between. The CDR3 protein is CASSEVQGRADEQYF. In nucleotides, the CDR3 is TGTGCCAGTAGTGAGGTTCAGGGTAGAGCAGACGAGCAGTACTTC.

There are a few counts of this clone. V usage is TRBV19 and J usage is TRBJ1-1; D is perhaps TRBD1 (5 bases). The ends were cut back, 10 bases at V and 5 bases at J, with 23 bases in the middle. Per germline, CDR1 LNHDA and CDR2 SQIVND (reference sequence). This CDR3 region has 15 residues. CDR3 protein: CATLDPAGRGTEAFF. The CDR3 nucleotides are TGTGCCACCCTAGACCCCGCAGGGAGAGGGACTGAAGCTTTCTTT.

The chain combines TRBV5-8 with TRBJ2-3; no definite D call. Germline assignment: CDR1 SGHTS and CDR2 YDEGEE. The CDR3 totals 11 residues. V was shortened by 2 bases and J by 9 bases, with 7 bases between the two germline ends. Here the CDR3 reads CASSLWTTQYF. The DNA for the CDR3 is TGTGCCAGCAGCTTATGGACGACGCAGTATTTT. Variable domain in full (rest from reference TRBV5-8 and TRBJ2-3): EAGVTQSPTHLIKTRGQQATLRCSPISGHTSVYWYQQALGLGLQFLLWYDEGEERNRGNFPPRFSGRQFPNYSSELNVNALELEDSALYLCASSLWTTQYFGPGTRLTVL.

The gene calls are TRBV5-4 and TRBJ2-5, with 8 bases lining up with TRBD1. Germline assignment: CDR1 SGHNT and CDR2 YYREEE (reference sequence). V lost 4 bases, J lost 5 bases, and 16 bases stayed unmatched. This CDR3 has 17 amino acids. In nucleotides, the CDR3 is TGTGCCAGCAGCCCTCCCGGCGGCAGGGGGCAGTGGGAGACCCAGTACTTC. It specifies CASSPPGGRGQWETQYF.

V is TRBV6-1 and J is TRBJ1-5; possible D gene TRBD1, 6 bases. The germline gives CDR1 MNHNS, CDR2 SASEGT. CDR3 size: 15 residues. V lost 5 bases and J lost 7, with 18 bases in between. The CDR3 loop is CASSRQVFQQQPQHF. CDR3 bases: TGTGCCAGCAGTCGACAGGTTTTCCAGCAGCAGCCCCAGCATTTT.

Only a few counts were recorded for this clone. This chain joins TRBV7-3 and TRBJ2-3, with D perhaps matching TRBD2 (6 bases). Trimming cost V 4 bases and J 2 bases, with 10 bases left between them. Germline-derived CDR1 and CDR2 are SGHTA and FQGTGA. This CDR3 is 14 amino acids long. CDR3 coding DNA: TGTGCCAGCAGCTGGGCGGGGCCCACAGATACGCAGTATTTT. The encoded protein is CASSWAGPTDTQYF.

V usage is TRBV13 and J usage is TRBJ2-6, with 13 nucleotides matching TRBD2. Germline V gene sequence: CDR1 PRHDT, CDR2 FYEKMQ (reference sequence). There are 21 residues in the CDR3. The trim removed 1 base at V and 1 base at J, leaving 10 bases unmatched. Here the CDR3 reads CASSLAFKWTSGSSGANVLTF. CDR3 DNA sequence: TGTGCCAGCAGCTTAGCTTTTAAGTGGACTAGCGGGAGTTCTGGGGCCAACGTCCTGACTTTC.

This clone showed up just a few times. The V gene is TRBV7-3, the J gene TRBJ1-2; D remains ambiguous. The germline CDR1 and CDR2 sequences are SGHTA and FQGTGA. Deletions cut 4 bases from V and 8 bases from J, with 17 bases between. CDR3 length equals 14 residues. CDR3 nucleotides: TGTGCCAGCAGCTCCTCTTGGACTGGTGGCGGCTACACCTTC. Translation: CASSSSWTGGGYTF.